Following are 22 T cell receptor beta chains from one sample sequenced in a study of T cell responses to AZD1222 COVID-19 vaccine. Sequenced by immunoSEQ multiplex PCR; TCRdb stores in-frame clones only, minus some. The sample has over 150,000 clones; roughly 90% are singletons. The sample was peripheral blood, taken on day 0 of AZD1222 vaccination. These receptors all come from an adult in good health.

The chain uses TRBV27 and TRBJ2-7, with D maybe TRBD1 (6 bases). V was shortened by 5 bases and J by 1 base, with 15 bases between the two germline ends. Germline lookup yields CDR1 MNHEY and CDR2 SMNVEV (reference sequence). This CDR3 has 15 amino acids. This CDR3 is CASSILTGSSYEQYF. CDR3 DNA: TGTGCCAGCAGTATCCTGACAGGTTCGTCCTACGAGCAGTACTTC.

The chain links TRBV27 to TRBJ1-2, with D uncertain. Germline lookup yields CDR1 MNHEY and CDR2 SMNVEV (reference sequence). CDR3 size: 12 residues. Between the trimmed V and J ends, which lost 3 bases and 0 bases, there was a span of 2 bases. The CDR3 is CASSFTNYGYTF. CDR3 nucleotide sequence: TGTGCCAGCAGTTTTACTAACTATGGCTACACCTTC.

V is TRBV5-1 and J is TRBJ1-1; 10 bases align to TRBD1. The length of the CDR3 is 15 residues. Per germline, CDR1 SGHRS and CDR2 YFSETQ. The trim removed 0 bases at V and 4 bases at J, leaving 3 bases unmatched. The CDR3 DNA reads TGCGCCAGCAGCTTGGTGAGGACAGGGGGCACTGAAGCTTTCTTT. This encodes CASSLVRTGGTEAFF. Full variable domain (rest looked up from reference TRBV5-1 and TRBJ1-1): KAGVTQTPRYLIKTRGQQVTLSCSPISGHRSVSWYQQTPGQGLQFLFEYFSETQRNKGNFPGRFSGRQFSNSRSEMNVSTLELGDSALYLCASSLVRTGGTEAFFGQGTRLTVV.

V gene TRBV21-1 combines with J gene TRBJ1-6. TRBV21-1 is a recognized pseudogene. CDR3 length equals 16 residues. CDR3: CASSIARTPYNSPLHF. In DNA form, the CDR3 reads TGTGCCAGCAGCATAGCCCGGACCCCCTATAATTCACCCCTCCACTTT.

The CDR3 sequence is CASSLLREGKRFF. In DNA, the CDR3 is TGTGCCAGCAGTCTACTCAGGGAGGGGAAGCGGTTCTTC. The gene calls are TRBV12-3 or TRBV12-4 and TRBJ2-1, with 7 bases fitting TRBD2. This CDR3 contains 13 residues. V lost 5 bases, J lost 15 bases, and 13 bases stayed unmatched.

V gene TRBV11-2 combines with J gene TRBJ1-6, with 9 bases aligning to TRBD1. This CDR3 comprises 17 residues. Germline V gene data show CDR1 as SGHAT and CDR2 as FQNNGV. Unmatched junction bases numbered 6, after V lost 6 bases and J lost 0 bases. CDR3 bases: TGTGCCAGCAGACGATCGACAGGGGGCTCCTATAATTCACCCCTCCACTTT. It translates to CASRRSTGGSYNSPLHF.

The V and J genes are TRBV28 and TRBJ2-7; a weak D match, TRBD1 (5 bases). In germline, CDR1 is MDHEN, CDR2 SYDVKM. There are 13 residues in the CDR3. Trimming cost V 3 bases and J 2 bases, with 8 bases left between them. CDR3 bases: TGTGCCAGCAGTTTGCAAGGGGCCTACGAGCAGTACTTC. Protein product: CASSLQGAYEQYF.

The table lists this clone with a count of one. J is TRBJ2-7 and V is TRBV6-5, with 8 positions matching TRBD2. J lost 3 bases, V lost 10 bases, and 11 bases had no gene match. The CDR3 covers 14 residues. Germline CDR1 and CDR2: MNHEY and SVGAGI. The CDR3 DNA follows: TGTGCCACCAAACCCACTAGCGGCAACTACGAGCAGTACTTC. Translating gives CATKPTSGNYEQYF.

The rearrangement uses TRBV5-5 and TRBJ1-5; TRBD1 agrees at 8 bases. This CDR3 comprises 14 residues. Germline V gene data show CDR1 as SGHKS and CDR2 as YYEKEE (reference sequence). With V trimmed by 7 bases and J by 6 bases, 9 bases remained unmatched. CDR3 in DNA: TGTGCCAGCCGGAAGACAGGGGCTTTTCAGCCCCAGCATTTT. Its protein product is CASRKTGAFQPQHF.

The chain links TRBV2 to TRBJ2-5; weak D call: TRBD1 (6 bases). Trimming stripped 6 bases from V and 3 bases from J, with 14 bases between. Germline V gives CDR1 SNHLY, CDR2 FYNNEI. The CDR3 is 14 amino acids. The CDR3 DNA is TGTGCCAGCAGGGCTGACAGGTTAAAAGAGACCCAGTACTTC. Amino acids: CASRADRLKETQYF.

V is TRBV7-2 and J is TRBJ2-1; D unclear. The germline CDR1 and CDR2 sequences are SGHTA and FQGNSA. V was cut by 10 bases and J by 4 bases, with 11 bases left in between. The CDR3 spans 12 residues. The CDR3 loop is CATSTGYNEQFF. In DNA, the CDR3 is TGTGCCACCTCGACTGGTTACAATGAGCAGTTCTTC.

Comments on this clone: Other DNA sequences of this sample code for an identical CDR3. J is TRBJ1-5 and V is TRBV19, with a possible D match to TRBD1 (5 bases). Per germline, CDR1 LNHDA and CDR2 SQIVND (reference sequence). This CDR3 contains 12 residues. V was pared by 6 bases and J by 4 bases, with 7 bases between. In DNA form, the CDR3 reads TGTGCCAGTAGCCAGGGAAATCAGCCCCAGCATTTT. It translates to CASSQGNQPQHF.

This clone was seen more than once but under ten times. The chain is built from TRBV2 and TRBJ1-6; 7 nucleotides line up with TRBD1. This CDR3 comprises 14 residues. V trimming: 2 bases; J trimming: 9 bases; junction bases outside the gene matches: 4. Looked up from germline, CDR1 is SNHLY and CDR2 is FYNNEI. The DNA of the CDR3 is TGTGCCAGCAGTGAAAGACAGGGACGTTCACCCCTCCACTTT. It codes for CASSERQGRSPLHF.

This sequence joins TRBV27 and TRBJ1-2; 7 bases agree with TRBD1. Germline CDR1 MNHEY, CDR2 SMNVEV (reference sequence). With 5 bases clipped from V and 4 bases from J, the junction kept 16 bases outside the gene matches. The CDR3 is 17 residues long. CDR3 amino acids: CASSQGQTQGVVYGYTF. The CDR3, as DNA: TGTGCCAGCAGTCAAGGACAGACCCAGGGGGTCGTCTATGGCTACACCTTC.

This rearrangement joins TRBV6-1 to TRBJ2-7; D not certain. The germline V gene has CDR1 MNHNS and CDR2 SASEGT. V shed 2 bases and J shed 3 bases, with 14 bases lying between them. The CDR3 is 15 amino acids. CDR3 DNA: TGTGCCAGCAGTGAAAGAGAGACAAGTATCTACGAGCAGTACTTC. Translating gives CASSERETSIYEQYF.

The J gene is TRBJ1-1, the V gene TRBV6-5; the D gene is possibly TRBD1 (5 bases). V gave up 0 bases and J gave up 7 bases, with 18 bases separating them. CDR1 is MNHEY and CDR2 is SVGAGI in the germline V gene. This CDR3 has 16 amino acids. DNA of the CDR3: TGTGCCAGCAGTTACTCTACGGGGCGACGGGGAAGTGAAGCTTTCTTT. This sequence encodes CASSYSTGRRGSEAFF.

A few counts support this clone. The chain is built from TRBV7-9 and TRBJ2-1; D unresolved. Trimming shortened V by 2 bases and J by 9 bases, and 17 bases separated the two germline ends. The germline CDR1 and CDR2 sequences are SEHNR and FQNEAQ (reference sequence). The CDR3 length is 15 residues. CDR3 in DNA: TGTGCCAGCAGCTTACCCACGAGCCGTTCGGGTGAGCAGTTCTTC. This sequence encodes CASSLPTSRSGEQFF.

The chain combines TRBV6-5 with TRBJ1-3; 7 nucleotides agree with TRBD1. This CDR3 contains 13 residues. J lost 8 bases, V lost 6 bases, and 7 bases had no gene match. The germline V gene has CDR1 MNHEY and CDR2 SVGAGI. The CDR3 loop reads CASRDREGDTIYF. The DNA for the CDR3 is TGTGCCAGCAGAGACAGGGAGGGGGACACCATATATTTT.

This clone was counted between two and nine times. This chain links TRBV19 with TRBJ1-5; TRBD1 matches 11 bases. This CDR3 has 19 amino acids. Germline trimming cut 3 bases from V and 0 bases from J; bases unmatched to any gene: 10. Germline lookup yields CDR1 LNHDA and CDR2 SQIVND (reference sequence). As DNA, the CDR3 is TGTGCCAGTAGTATTGGGACAGGGGGTGCCCTCCATAGCAATCAGCCCCAGCATTTT. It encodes CASSIGTGGALHSNQPQHF.

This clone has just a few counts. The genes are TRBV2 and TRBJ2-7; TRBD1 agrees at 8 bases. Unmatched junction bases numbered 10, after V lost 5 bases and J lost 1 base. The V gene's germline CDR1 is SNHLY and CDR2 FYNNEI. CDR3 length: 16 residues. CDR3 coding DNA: TGTGCCAGCAGTAAAGGACAGGGCTCTGGTTCCTACGAGCAGTACTTC. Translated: CASSKGQGSGSYEQYF.

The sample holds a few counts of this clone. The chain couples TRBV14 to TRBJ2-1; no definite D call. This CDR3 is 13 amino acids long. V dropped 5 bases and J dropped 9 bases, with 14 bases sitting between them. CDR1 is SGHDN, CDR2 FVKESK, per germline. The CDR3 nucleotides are TGTGCCAGCAGCGAAAACCTTAGCAGTGAGCAGTTCTTC. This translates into CASSENLSSEQFF.

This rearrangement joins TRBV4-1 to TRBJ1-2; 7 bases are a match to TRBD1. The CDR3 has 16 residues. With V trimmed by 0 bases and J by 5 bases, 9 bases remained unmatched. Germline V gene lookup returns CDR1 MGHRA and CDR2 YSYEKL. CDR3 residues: CASSQDRGQGRYGYTF. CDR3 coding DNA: TGCGCCAGCAGCCAAGATAGGGGGCAGGGGAGGTATGGCTACACCTTC.